This record covers a single T cell receptor beta chain. This record belongs to a study of blood T cell repertoires in COVID-19. At the level of the study: The United States, Italy and Spain provided the acute and convalescent COVID-19 samples. Sources were T cells, B-cell-depleted T cells, or PBMCs; the material itself was cDNA or gDNA.

Source study methods: Amplification of reference gene primers provided the estimated nucleated cell counts. This table comes from immunoSEQ multiplex PCR, and its TCRdb copy is limited to in-frame clones, with some not included. That table furnishes V, J and clone size, whereas the DNA furnished D and trimming. The sample has about 74,000 clones; about 72% are singletons. Sequences were obtained from peripheral blood. This sequence was found in a man aged 65-85 years with active or convalescent COVID-19.

DNA of the CDR3: TGCGCCAGCAGCCCGGGGACTAGCCGGGGGGAGTGGGAGACCCAGTACTTC. This sequence encodes CASSPGTSRGEWETQYF. The chain carries TRBV5-1 and TRBJ2-5, with 9 bases that match TRBD2. With 4 bases clipped from V and 5 bases from J, the junction kept 15 bases outside the gene matches. CDR1 SGHRS and CDR2 YFSETQ come from the germline V gene. This CDR3 comprises 17 residues.